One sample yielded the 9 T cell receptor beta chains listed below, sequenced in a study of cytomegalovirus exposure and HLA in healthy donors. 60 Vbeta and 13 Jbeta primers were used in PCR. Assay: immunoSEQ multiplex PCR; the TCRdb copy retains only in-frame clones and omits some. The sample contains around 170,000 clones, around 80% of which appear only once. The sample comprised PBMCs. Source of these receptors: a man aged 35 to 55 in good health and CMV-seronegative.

CDR3 region: CASSFDGTGYNEQFF. In DNA, the CDR3 is TGTGCCAGCAGTTTCGACGGGACAGGCTACAATGAGCAGTTCTTC. The V and J genes are TRBV27 and TRBJ2-1, with 8 bases matching TRBD1. V lost 3 bases, J lost 3 bases, and 4 bases stayed unmatched. The CDR3 is 15 amino acids. Germline V gene data show CDR1 as MNHEY and CDR2 as SMNVEV (reference sequence).

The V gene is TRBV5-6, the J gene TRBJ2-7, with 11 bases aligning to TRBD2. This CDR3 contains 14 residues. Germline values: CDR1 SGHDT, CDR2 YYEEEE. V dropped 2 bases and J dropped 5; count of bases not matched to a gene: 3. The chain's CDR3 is CASSFLAGGNEQYV. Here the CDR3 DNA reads TGTGCCAGCAGCTTCCTAGCGGGGGGAAACGAGCAGTACGTC.

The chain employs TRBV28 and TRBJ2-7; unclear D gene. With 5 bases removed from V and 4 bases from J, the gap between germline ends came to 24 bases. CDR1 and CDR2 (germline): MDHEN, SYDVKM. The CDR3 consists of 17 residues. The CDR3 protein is CASSRLLPGGNSYEQYF. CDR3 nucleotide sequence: TGTGCCAGCAGTCGCCTTCTGCCTGGCGGCAACTCGTACGAGCAGTACTTC.

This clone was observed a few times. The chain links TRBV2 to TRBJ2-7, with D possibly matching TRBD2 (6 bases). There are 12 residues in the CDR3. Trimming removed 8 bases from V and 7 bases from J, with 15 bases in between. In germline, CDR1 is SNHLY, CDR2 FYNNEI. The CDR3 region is CASDSGFAEQYF. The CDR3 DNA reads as TGTGCCAGCGATAGCGGTTTCGCAGAGCAGTACTTC.

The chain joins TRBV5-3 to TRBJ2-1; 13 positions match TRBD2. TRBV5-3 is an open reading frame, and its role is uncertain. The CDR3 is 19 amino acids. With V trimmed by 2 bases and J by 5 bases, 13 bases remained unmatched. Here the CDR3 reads CARSLVIMGLAGYHNEQFF. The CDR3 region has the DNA TGTGCCAGAAGCTTAGTAATTATGGGACTAGCGGGATACCACAATGAGCAGTTCTTC.

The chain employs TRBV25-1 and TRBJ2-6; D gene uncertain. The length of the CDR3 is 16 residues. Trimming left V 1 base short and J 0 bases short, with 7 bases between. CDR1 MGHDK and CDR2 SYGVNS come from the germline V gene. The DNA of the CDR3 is TGTGCCAGCAGTGAATCACTGGTCTCTGGGGCCAACGTCCTGACTTTC. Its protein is CASSESLVSGANVLTF.

The CDR3 DNA follows: TGTGCCAGCAGTCCATCGGGACTGGTGGCCTACGAGCAGTACTTC. Protein product: CASSPSGLVAYEQYF. This chain joins TRBV6-6 and TRBJ2-7, with a tentative D call TRBD2 (6 bases). From germline, CDR1 is MNHNY and CDR2 SVGAGI (reference sequence). The CDR3 runs 15 residues. V gave up 5 bases and J gave up 2 bases, with 16 bases separating them.

For the CDR3, the DNA is TGTGCCAGCAGCTTTGCGCGGGAGGTCTACAATGAGCAGTTCTTC. Translation: CASSFAREVYNEQFF. The chain carries TRBV7-2 and TRBJ2-1; 8 bases match TRBD2. Germline values: CDR1 SGHTA, CDR2 FQGNSA. This CDR3 contains 15 residues. V was clipped by 3 bases and J by 3 bases; unmatched bases: 4.

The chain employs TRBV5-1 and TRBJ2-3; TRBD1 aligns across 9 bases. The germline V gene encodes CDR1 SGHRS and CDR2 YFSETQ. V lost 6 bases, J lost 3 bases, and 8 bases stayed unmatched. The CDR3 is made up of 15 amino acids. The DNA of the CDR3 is TGCGCCAGCACCCGGGACAGGGTGATGACAGATACGCAGTATTTT. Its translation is CASTRDRVMTDTQYF.